The source of this T cell receptor (beta chain) is a study of memory CD4+ T cells and cytomegalovirus serostatus (dated by TCRdb to about 2019). In terms of the full investigation: The 35 or so healthy Belgian adults in the cohort included 9 who were CMV seropositive and roughly 25 who were CMV seronegative. CD4+ memory TCRbeta repertoires of a Belgian cohort with known cytomegalovirus serostatus were sequenced in order to replicate a published TCR-based CMV serostatus classifier. The investigation overall reported the following: The results were read as suggesting that the CMV-associated TCR signature is, for the most part, present in the CD4+ memory repertoire. Unlike the original study, which covered naive and memory CD4+ and CD8+ populations, the Belgian study sequenced only CD4+CD45RO+ memory cells. For predicting CMV serostatus, the median bootstrapped AUC was approximately 0.95 using the original framework and about 0.89 using a US-trained random forest. On the Belgian cohort, the classifier built on the original framework reached a median bootstrapped AUC of 0.95, with a 95% CI of 0.76-1.00. Of 164 previously reported CMV-associated TCRbeta sequences, some 67 appeared in the CD4+ memory repertoires, each in one to five individuals.

Points on this clone: Its antigen target is currently unknown. No much larger clone exists at a distance of one base, and base qualities are not known.

Genomic DNA was extracted from sorted cells with the Quick-DNA Microprep Kit. TCRbeta DNA was amplified with the immunoSEQ hsTCRbeta kit following the manufacturer's protocol. An Illumina MiSeq instrument was used to sequence the TCRbeta libraries. In the original analysis: Removing out-of-frame sequences left some 2.4 million distinct TCRbeta sequences, an average of roughly 67,000 per individual. Two values were used to score each individual: the count of 164 previously reported CMV-associated TCRbeta sequences and the total count of productive distinct TCRbeta sequences. A beta-binomial model was reimplemented in Python, and scikit-learn random forests with default parameters were trained on US cohort data. On the Belgian cohort, classifier performance was reported as the median AUC, along with percentile confidence intervals, across 10,000 bootstrap iterations. The source is immuneACCESS, and TCRdb retained only in-frame sequences with V and J called. Part of the clones is not carried over; for the studies checked, unresolved V genes explain less than half of this, and the remainder is unexplained. That table gives V, J and clone size, and the DNA gave D and trimming. This sample is represented by fewer than 50,000 clones; 79% of them were singletons. The top ten clones comprise 1.1% of the sample.

Single viable CD3+CD4+CD8-CD45RO+ cells were sorted as memory CD4+ T cells on a FACSAria II. CMV serostatus was assessed using a Roche Elecsys assay, by which serum IgG against CMV pp150, pp28, p38 and p52 was detected. After thawing, total CD4+ T cells were enriched by positive selection with CD4 magnetic microbeads. The samples came from a different study that was designed specifically to examine the CD4+ T cell memory repertoire. Peripheral blood mononuclear cells were isolated and cryopreserved according to standard operating procedures, and serum was kept at -80 degrees C. The staining used CD3-PerCP (BW264/56), CD4-APC (RPA-T4), CD45RO-PE (UCHT1) and CD8-Pacific Orange (3B5) antibodies, and Sytox blue was used to exclude non-viable cells. Specimen: memory CD4+ T cells from blood. The origin of this receptor is an adult in good health and CMV-seronegative.

The base sequence is TGCGCCAGCAGCTTTGGGACAGGGCCGAACACCGGGGAGCTGTTTTTT. This is translated as CASSFGTGPNTGELFF. The chain was built from TRBV5-1 and TRBJ2-2; 9 central bases correspond to TRBD1. Including the terminal cysteine and phenylalanine, the CDR3 comprises 16 residues. Of the read, only the CDR3 DNA is kept; its 48 bases are in frame from base 1. V loses 2 bases at its end and J loses 0 bases; junction bases beyond the gene matches: 2. The germline V gene supplies CDR1 SGHRS and CDR2 YFSETQ.